The present entry profiles one T cell receptor beta chain with its context. This clone occurred a few times. The clone's antigen remains unknown. Base qualities were left out, and no much larger clone turns up one base away. The data were taken from a study of STAT5B mutations in CD4+ large granular lymphocyte leukemia (dated by TCRdb to between 2022 and 2023). The study in broad terms: Among the healthy controls, the CDR3 'QG' motif was associated with a particular HLA allele. The study compared the TCRbeta repertoires of patients with CD4+ T-cell large granular lymphocyte leukemia against those of healthy blood donors. Flow cytometry on FACSCanto II or FACSVerse confirmed that purified fractions exceeded 95% purity among lymphocytes. What the study reported, not specific to this receptor: Data were not HLA-matched; higher clonality in CD4+ versus CD8+ T-LGLL could reflect the relatively small sample size. Enrichment of TRBV06-family usage was observed among the top patient clones (8/27) relative to healthy controls (2/35). Main leukemic clonotypes were private to each patient, although about a quarter of the main leukemic clonotypes were found at low frequency in the non-leukemic repertoires of other patients. Compared with healthy CD4+ repertoires, CD4-sorted patient repertoires appeared more clonal, and this difference remained even after the putative leukemic clones were removed.

The cysteine opens and the phenylalanine closes a CDR3 of 14 amino acids. Only the CDR3 DNA stays, 42 bases, in frame from base 1. CDR1 and CDR2, per the germline V gene, are MNHEY and SVGAGI. Germline trimming: 5 bases from V, 1 base from J; junction bases outside gene matches: 4. Healthy controls were some 40 blood donors whose buffy coats came from the Finnish Red Cross blood service. All TCR-sequenced material derived from peripheral blood: patient blood samples and healthy donor buffy coats. Peripheral blood mononuclear cells were isolated by Ficoll-Hypaque gradient centrifugation. CD4+ cells were purified magnetically from the buffy coats of healthy controls. The Gentra Puregene Cell and Tissue kit was used to extract genomic DNA, and a Qubit 2.0 fluorometer was used to measure the amount of genomic DNA. The immunoSEQ assay at survey resolution was used to sequence TCRbeta rearrangements from genomic DNA. In the source study's methods: In the TCR sequencing data, the lowest productive clonotype frequency that could be detected was 2.59 x 10-5. Only productive TCRbeta rearrangements, defined as complete and in-frame sequences, were included in the analyses. Clonality for each sample was calculated as Simpson clonality in the immunoSEQ Analyzer version 3.0. Clones were binned by frequency as very rare, small, medium, large (1-20%) or hyperexpanded (>20%). Generation probabilities were estimated with OLGA 1.2.3, V-gene circos plots were made with VDJtools, specificities were searched in VDJdb, and CDR3 motifs were identified with GLIPH. TCRdb retrieved this table from immuneACCESS and kept in-frame rearrangements only. Not all clones are present; in checked studies, unresolved V genes account for under half, and no reason is known for the remainder. For V, J and clone size, that table is used; D and trimming come from the DNA. Present in this sample are approximately 49,000 clones, around 70% of which were seen just once. The ten largest clones add up to approximately 1.5% of the sample.

The sequence links TRBV6-5 to TRBJ2-5, with 7 junctional bases fitting TRBD1. The TCR originated in a human donor in good health. Sequencing was carried out using CD4+ T cells from blood buffy coats. The CDR3 sequence is CASSLWTGQETQYF. The DNA sequence is as follows: TGTGCCAGCAGTCTGTGGACAGGCCAAGAGACCCAGTACTTC.